These 4 T cell receptor beta chains were all obtained from the same sample, sequenced in a study of cytomegalovirus exposure and HLA in healthy donors. The PCR was carried out with 60 Vbeta primers and 13 Jbeta primers. Profiling relied on immunoSEQ multiplex PCR, and the TCRdb table lists in-frame clones only, not all of them. There are under 200,000 clones in the sample; 75% to 90% occur only once, and 1.5% to 2% lies in the top ten. Sequencing input: PBMCs. These receptors all come from a human donor in good health.

DNA of the CDR3: TGCGCCAGCAGTGAGTCGACGACAGGGGTTAATTCACCCCTCCACTTT. It encodes CASSESTTGVNSPLHF. The J gene is TRBJ1-6, the V gene TRBV10-1, with 8 bases identical to TRBD1. The CDR3 runs to 16 residues. Looked up from germline, CDR1 is WNHNN and CDR2 is SYGVQD (reference sequence). V was clipped by 0 bases and J by 6 bases; unmatched bases: 4.

The chain uses TRBV5-4 and TRBJ2-3; 8 bases align to TRBD2. V dropped 2 bases and J dropped 5; count of bases not matched to a gene: 7. Germline CDR1 reads SGHNT; CDR2 reads YYREEE (reference sequence). This CDR3 comprises 15 residues. CDR3 loop: CASSFSGGPGDTQYF. The CDR3 coding sequence is TGTGCCAGCAGCTTTTCGGGGGGGCCGGGAGATACGCAGTATTTT. The whole variable domain, remainder taken from reference TRBV5-4 and TRBJ2-3, is ETGVTQSPTHLIKTRGQQVTLRCSSQSGHNTVSWYQQALGQGPQFIFQYYREEENGRGNFPPRFSGLQFPNYSSELNVNALELDDSALYLCASSFSGGPGDTQYFGPGTRLTVL.

The chain carries TRBV9 and TRBJ2-2; D is ambiguous. Trimming stripped 0 bases from V and 7 bases from J, with 7 bases between. Germline V gives CDR1 SGDLS, CDR2 YYNGEE. The CDR3 runs to 13 residues. CDR3 loop: CASSVGVFGELFF. CDR3 in DNA: TGTGCCAGCAGCGTAGGAGTATTCGGGGAGCTGTTTTTT.

J is TRBJ2-5 and V is TRBV5-6, with D possibly matching TRBD2 (5 bases). The ends were cut back, 0 bases at V and 1 base at J, with 16 bases in the middle. This CDR3 has 17 residues. Germline V gives CDR1 SGHDT, CDR2 YYEEEE. The CDR3 here is CASSLAGLRGPQETQYF. In nucleotides, the CDR3 is TGTGCCAGCAGCTTGGCCGGGTTGAGAGGGCCCCAAGAGACCCAGTACTTC.